The rows below give T cell receptor beta chains drawn from one sample of a study of circulating and synovial CD4+ cells in juvenile arthritis. Clones were sequenced by immunoSEQ multiplex PCR, and TCRdb holds only the in-frame ones, with some missing. The sample records about 34,000 clones, over 95% being singletons. The material sequenced was CD4+ T cells from blood. The receptors shown here come from a human donor with juvenile idiopathic arthritis. Each CDR3 is given with its conserved first and last residue. A D gene is named only where the DNA matches it firmly. Clone size is given for some rows only: seen once, a few or many times, or a class if the clone is expanded.

size,V,D,J,DNA,CDR3
-,TRBV7-9,TRBD2,TRBJ2-1,TGTGCCAGCAGCTTTCCTAGCGGGGGGTGGGTGCAGTTCTTC,CASSFPSGGWVQFF
-,TRBV19,-,TRBJ1-3,TGTGCCAGTACCACTGGAAACACCATATATTTT,CASTTGNTIYF
-,TRBV18,TRBD2,TRBJ2-7,TGTGCCAGCTCACCCGGAGCGGGGGAGTCCTACGAGCAGTACTTC,CASSPGAGESYEQYF
-,TRBV5-1,-,TRBJ2-1,TGCGCCAGCGCCCGAGAGGGAACTCCATACAATGAGCAGTTCTTC,CASAREGTPYNEQFF
-,TRBV30,-,TRBJ2-4,TGTGCCTCTGGAGCCGGGGCCAAAAACATTCAGTACTTC,CASGAGAKNIQYF
-,TRBV7-9,-,TRBJ1-5,TGTGCCAGCAGCTTAGATATAACAGGGAATCAGCCCCAGCATTTT,CASSLDITGNQPQHF
-,TRBV5-1,TRBD1,TRBJ1-5,TGCGCCAGCAGTCTGGGACAGCATCAGCCCCAGCATTTT,CASSLGQHQPQHF
-,TRBV28,-,TRBJ1-2,TGTGCCAGCACTCCCGGCAGGCTCTATGGCTACACCTTC,CASTPGRLYGYTF
-,TRBV28,-,TRBJ2-7,TGTGCCAGCAGTTTATCAGATTACGAGCAGTACTTC,CASSLSDYEQYF
-,TRBV7-9,-,TRBJ2-1,TGTGCCAGCAGCTTGTTCGACAACAATGAGCAGTTCTTC,CASSLFDNNEQFF
-,TRBV6-1,TRBD1,TRBJ1-2,TGTGCCAGCAGACTAGGGGGCGGCTATGGCTACACCTTC,CASRLGGGYGYTF
once,TRBV7-2,TRBD1,TRBJ1-2,TGTGCCAGCAGCTTAGTAGGTGGGCCAGGGGGCAGCTATGGCTACACCTTC,CASSLVGGPGGSYGYTF
-,TRBV27,-,TRBJ1-2,TGTGCCAGCAGTTTATCGCCGGGCAGGGCCAGCGGCTACACCTTC,CASSLSPGRASGYTF
-,TRBV6-1,-,TRBJ1-2,TGTGCCAGCTGCCACCGCGAGGGTAACTATGGCTACACCTTC,CASCHREGNYGYTF